This TCR beta chain derives from a study of T-cell reconstitution after alpha-beta-depleted transplantation in children. V shed 5 bases and J shed 2 bases, with 16 bases lying between them. From germline, CDR1 is SGHTA and CDR2 FQGNSA. The CDR3 spans 15 residues. Ten or more counts support this clonotype. Its antigen remains unidentified. Overall study results and limits: In some patients, recipient T cells and intrathymic progenitors surviving conditioning explained high day-60 diversity.

Unique molecular identifiers were built into the TCRbeta library. TCRdb ran MiXCR on the PCR reads and lists one entry per CDR3 protein. The profile shows over 7,500 distinct CDR3 sequences, 11% to 15% of them singletons. The chain joins TRBV7-2 to TRBJ2-7, with D perhaps matching TRBD2 (5 bases). This TCR derives from a male patient between 10 and 17 years old who had a stem cell transplant for acute lymphoblastic leukemia, so the T cells may come from the graft donor. The input for sequencing was PBMCs, mostly from graft donor cells, taken 60 days after TCRalphabeta/CD19-depleted stem cell transplant. CDR3 in amino acids: CASSVRWASPYEQYF. The CDR3 DNA sequence: TGTGCCAGCAGCGTCCGGTGGGCTAGCCCCTACGAGCAGTACTTC.